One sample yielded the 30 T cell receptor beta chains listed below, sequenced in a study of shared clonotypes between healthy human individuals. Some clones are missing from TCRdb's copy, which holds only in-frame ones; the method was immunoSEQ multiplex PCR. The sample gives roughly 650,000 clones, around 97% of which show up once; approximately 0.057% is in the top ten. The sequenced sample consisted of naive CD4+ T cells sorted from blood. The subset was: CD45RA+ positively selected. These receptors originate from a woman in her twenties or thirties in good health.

The chain's CDR3 is CASSLVGTPEQPQHF. The CDR3, as DNA: TGCGCCAGCAGCTTGGTAGGGACTCCCGAACAGCCCCAGCATTTT. V and J are TRBV5-1 and TRBJ1-5; a possible D gene is TRBD1 (5 bases). The CDR3 extends over 15 amino acids. Germline V CDR1 and CDR2: SGHRS, YFSETQ. The ends were cut back, 0 bases at V and 7 bases at J, with 14 bases in the middle. The variable domain in full, completed from reference TRBV5-1 and TRBJ1-5, reads KAGVTQTPRYLIKTRGQQVTLSCSPISGHRSVSWYQQTPGQGLQFLFEYFSETQRNKGNFPGRFSGRQFSNSRSEMNVSTLELGDSALYLCASSLVGTPEQPQHFGDGTRLSIL.

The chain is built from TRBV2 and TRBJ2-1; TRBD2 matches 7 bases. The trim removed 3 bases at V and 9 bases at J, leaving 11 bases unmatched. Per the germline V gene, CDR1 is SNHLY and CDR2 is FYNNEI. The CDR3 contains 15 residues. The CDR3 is CASSDGGRAFSEQFF. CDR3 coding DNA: TGTGCCAGCAGTGATGGAGGGAGGGCCTTCAGTGAGCAGTTCTTC.

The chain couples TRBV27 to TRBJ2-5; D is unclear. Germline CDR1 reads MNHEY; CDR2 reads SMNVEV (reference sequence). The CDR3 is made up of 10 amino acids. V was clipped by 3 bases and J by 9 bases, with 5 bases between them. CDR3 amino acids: CASSLVAQYF. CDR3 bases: TGTGCCAGCAGTTTGGTGGCCCAGTACTTC.

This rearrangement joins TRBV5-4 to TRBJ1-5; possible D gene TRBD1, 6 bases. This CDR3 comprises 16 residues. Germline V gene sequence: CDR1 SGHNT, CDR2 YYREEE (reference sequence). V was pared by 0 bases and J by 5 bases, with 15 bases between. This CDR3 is CASSLDGRGTDQPQHF. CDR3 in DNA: TGTGCCAGCAGCTTGGACGGCAGGGGAACTGATCAGCCCCAGCATTTT.

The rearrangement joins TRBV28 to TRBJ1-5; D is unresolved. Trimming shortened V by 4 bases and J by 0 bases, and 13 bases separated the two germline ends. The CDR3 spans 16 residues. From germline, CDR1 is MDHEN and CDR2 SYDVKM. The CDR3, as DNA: TGTGCCAGCAGTTCCCGGGCCCGTTATAGCAATCAGCCCCAGCATTTT. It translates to CASSSRARYSNQPQHF.

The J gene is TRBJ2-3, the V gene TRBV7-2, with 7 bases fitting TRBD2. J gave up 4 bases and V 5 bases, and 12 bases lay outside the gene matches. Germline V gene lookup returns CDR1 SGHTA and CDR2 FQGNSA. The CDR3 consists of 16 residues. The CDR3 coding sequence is TGTGCCAGCAGCCAACTGGGCGGGAGATCCGCAGATACGCAGTATTTT. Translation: CASSQLGGRSADTQYF. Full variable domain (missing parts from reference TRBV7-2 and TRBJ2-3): GAGVSQSPSNKVTEKGKDVELRCDPISGHTALYWYRQSLGQGLEFLIYFQGNSAPDKSGLPSDRFSAERTGGSVSTLTIQRTQQEDSAVYLCASSQLGGRSADTQYFGPGTRLTVL.

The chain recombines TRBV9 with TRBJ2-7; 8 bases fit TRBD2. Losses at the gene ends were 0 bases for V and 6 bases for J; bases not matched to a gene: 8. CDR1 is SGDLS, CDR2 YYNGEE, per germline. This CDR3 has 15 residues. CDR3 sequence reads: CASSVESGSFSEQYF. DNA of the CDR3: TGTGCCAGCAGCGTAGAAAGCGGGAGTTTTTCCGAGCAGTACTTC.

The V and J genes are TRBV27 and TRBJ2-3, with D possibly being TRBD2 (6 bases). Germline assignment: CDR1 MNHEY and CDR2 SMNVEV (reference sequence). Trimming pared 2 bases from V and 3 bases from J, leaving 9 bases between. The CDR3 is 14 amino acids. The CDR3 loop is CASSLELATDTQYF. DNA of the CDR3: TGTGCCAGCAGTTTAGAACTAGCTACAGATACGCAGTATTTT.

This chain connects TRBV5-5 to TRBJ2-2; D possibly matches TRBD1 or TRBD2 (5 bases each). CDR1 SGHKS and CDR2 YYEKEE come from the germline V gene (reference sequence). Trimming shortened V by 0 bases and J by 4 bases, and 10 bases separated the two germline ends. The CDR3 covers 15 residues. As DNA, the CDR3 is TGTGCCAGCAGCTTGGAAGGGGAGTTCACCGGGGAGCTGTTTTTT. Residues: CASSLEGEFTGELFF.

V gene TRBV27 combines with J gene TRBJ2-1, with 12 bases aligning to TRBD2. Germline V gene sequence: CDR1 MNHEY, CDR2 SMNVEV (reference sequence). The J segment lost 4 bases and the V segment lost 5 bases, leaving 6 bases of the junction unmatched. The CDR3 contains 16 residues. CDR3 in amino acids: CASSPTSGRPYNEQFF. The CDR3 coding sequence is TGTGCCAGCAGTCCTACTAGCGGGAGGCCGTACAATGAGCAGTTCTTC.

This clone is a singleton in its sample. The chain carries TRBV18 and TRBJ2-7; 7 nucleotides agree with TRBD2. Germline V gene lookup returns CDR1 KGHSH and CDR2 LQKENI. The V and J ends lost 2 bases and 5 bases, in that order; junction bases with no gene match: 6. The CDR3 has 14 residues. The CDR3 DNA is TGTGCCAGCTCACCATACGCGGGAGAGAACGAGCAGTACTTC. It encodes CASSPYAGENEQYF.

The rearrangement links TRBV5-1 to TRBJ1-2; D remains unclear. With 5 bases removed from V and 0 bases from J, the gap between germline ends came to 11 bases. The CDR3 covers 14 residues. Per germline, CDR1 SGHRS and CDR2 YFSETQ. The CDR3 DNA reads TGCGCCAGCAGAAAAGCGTATACTAACTATGGCTACACCTTC. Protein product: CASRKAYTNYGYTF.

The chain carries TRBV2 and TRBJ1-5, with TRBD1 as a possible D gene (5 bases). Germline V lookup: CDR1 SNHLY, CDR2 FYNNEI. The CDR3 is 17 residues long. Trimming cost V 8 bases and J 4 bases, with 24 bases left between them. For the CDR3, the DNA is TGTGCCAGCGGGGGGGTGAATAGGGCCCCCGAGAATCAGCCCCAGCATTTT. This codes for CASGGVNRAPENQPQHF.

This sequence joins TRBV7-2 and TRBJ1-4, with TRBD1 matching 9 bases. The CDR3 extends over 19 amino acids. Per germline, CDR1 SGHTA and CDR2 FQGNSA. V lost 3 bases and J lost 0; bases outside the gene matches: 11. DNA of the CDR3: TGTGCCAGCAGCTTTTGGGACAGGGCTTTTTATTCAACTAATGAAAAACTGTTTTTT. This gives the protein CASSFWDRAFYSTNEKLFF.

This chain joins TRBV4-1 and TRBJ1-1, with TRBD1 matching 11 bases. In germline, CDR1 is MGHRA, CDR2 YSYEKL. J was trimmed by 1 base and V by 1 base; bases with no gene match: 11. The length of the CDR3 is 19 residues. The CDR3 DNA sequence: TGCGCCAGCAGCCAAGTTCGAGTTAAGGGACAGGGGGAGAACACTGAAGCTTTCTTT. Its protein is CASSQVRVKGQGENTEAFF.

CDR3 DNA sequence: TGTGCCAGCAGCCCCAAGGGCGGACAGGGGAAGGTGGTTGGGTATAGCAATCAGCCCCAGCATTTT. Translated, it gives CASSPKGGQGKVVGYSNQPQHF. The chain links TRBV7-3 to TRBJ1-5; 9 positions agree with TRBD1. The CDR3 covers 22 residues. CDR1 is SGHTA, CDR2 FQGTGA, per germline. Trimming cost V 5 bases and J 0 bases; bases outside gene matches: 23.

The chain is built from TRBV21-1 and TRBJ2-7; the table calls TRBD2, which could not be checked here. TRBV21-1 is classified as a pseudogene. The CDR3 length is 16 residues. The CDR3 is CASSKDGSSVSYEQYF. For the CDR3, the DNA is TGTGCCAGCAGCAAAGATGGTTCGAGCGTCTCCTACGAGCAGTACTTC.

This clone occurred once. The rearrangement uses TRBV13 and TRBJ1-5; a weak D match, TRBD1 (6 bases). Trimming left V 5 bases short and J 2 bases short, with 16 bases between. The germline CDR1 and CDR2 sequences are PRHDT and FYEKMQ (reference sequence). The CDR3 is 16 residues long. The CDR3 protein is CASSKSRGLGNQPQHF. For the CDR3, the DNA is TGTGCCAGCAGCAAAAGCCGGGGGCTTGGCAATCAGCCCCAGCATTTT.

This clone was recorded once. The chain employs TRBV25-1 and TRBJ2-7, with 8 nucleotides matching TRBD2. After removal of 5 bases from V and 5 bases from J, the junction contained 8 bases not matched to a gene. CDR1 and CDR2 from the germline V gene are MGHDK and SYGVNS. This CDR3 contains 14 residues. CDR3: CASSSGRAGDEQYF. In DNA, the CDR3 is TGTGCCAGCAGTTCCGGGAGGGCGGGCGACGAGCAGTACTTC.

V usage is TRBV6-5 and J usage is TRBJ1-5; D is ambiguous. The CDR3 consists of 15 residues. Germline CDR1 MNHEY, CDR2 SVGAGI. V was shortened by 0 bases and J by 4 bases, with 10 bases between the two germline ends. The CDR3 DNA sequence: TGTGCCAGCAGTTACTCTATACTAGGGAATCAGCCCCAGCATTTT. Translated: CASSYSILGNQPQHF.

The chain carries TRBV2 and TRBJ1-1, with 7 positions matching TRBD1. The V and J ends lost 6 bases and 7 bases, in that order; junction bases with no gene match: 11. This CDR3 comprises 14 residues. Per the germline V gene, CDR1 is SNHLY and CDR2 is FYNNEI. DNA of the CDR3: TGTGCCAGCAGAGACCGGGACAGCGGGTTTGAAGCTTTCTTT. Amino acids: CASRDRDSGFEAFF.

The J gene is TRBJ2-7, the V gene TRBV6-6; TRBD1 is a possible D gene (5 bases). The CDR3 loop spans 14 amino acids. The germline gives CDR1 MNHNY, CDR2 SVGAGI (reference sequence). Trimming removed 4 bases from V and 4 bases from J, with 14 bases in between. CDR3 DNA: TGTGCCAGCAGTTCGACAGAGCTTTCATACGAGCAGTACTTC. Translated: CASSSTELSYEQYF.

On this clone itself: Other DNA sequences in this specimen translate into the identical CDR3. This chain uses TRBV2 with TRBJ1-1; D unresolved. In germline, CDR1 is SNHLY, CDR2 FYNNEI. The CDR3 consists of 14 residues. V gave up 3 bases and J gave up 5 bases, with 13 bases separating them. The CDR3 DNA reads TGTGCCAGCAGTGATCTTGGGGTGGGAACTGAAGCTTTCTTT. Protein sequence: CASSDLGVGTEAFF.

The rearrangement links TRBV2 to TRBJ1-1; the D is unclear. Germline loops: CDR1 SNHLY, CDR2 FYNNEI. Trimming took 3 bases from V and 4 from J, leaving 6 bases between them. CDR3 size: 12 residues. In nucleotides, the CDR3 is TGTGCCAGCAGTGAGTCAGGCACTGAAGCTTTCTTT. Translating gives CASSESGTEAFF.

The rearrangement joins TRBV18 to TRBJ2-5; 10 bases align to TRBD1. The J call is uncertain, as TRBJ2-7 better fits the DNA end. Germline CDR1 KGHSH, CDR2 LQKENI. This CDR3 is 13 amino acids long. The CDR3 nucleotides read TGTGCCAGCTCACCGACAGGGGGCAACGAGCAGTACTTC. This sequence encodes CASSPTGGNEQYF.

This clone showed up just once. The CDR3 sequence is CSVEGSHRGYTF. Here the CDR3 DNA reads TGCAGCGTTGAAGGTTCACATCGTGGCTACACCTTC. The chain is built from TRBV29-1 and TRBJ1-2; D call uncertain. This CDR3 spans 12 amino acids. Germline CDR1 is SQVTM and CDR2 is ANQGSEA. The ends were cut back, 1 base at V and 7 bases at J, with 10 bases in the middle.

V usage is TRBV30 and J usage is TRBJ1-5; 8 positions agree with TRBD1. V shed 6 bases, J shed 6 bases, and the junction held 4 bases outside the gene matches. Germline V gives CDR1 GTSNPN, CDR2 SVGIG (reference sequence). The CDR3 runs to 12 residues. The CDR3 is CACGQGSQPQHF. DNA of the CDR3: TGTGCCTGTGGACAGGGCAGTCAGCCCCAGCATTTT.

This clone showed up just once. This CDR3 is CASSYSTETNSNQPQHF. CDR3 sequence (DNA): TGTGCCAGCAGCTATTCCACCGAAACTAATAGCAATCAGCCCCAGCATTTT. This chain connects TRBV5-8 to TRBJ1-5; no firm D call. The germline V gene encodes CDR1 SGHTS and CDR2 YDEGEE. The V end was cut by 3 bases, the J end by 0 bases, with 16 bases between. The CDR3 runs 17 residues.

The DNA for the CDR3 is TGTGCCAGCAGCTTCGGGACAGCACCCTACGAGGGGTACTTC. Translation gives CASSFGTAPYEGYF. V usage is TRBV11-2 and J usage is TRBJ2-7, with 7 bases identical to TRBD1. Looked up from germline, CDR1 is SGHAT and CDR2 is FQNNGV. The trim removed 3 bases at V and 12 bases at J, leaving 14 bases unmatched. The CDR3 covers 14 residues. The full variable domain, its missing parts supplied by reference TRBV11-2 and TRBJ2-7, is EAGVAQSPRYKIIEKRQSVAFWCNPISGHATLYWYQQILGQGPKLLIQFQNNGVVDDSQLPKDRFSAERLKGVDSTLKIQPAKLEDSAVYLCASSFGTAPYEGYFGPGTRLTVT.

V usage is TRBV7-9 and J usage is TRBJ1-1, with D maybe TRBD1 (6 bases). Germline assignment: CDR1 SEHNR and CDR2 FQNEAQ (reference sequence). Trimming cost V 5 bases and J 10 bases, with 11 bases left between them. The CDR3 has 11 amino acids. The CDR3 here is CASSEQGVAFF. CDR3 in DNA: TGTGCCAGCAGCGAACAGGGCGTAGCTTTCTTT. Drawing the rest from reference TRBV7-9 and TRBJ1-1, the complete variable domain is DTGVSQNPRHKITKRGQNVTFRCDPISEHNRLYWYRQTLGQGPEFLTYFQNEAQLEKSRLLSDRFSAERPKGSFSTLEIQRTEQGDSAMYLCASSEQGVAFFGQGTRLTVV.